Given below is one T cell receptor (beta chain) in context. This record comes from a study of blood T cell repertoires in COVID-19. Looking at the study overall: Samples came from the United States, Italy and Spain, spanning acute and convalescent COVID-19. Nucleic acid was either cDNA or gDNA, and it came from T cells, B-cell-depleted T cells, or PBMCs.

In the authors' workflow: It was from reference gene primer amplification that nucleated cell counts were estimated. Produced via immunoSEQ multiplex PCR; TCRdb's table is partial and in-frame only. V, J and clone size are taken as reported in that table, and D and trimming were inferred from the DNA itself. The sample shows under 60,000 clones, about 77% of them seen only once. The length of the CDR3 is 16 residues. V was pared by 4 bases and J by 1 base, with 16 bases between. Per the germline V gene, CDR1 is SGDLS and CDR2 is YYNGEE. Sequences were obtained from peripheral blood. V usage is TRBV9 and J usage is TRBJ2-3; tentatively, D is TRBD2 (6 bases). This clonotype originated in a human donor with active or convalescent COVID-19. The donor label of this sample is uncertain. CDR3 amino acids: CASSPLRERGTDTQYF. DNA of the CDR3: TGTGCCAGCAGCCCCCTCCGGGAGCGGGGCACAGATACGCAGTATTTT.